These 22 T cell receptor beta chains were sequenced from one sample in a study of T-cell memory formation after mild COVID-19 (dated by TCRdb to 2020 to 2023). The method behind the library was 5' RACE. The instrument was an Illumina NovaSeq 6000. Using fastp at Q25 and MiXCR, TCRdb reprocessed the public reads and kept productive beta chains. Rows with a matching CDR3 protein are joined into one entry that keeps the most common DNA and genes. The sample table lists about 290,000 distinct CDR3 sequences, roughly 18% of them with a count of one. The leading ten clones occupy 23% of the sample. Specimen: PBMCs or a T cell subset sorted from them (not recorded which). The receptor source for this set is a man aged 18 to 29 who had mild COVID-19 (a few samples of this study predate the infection). The sample titles of this study are shuffled in the database, so cell type and time point are left out; the donor was told from shared clones.

The J gene is TRBJ2-2, the V gene TRBV7-9, with 9 bases lining up with TRBD1. CDR3 length equals 15 residues. Germline V gene lookup returns CDR1 SEHNR and CDR2 FQNEAQ (reference sequence). Trimming at V came to 6 bases and at J to 2 bases, leaving 4 bases not matched to a gene. The CDR3 loop reads CASRRTGANTGELFF. The DNA for the CDR3 is TGTGCCAGCAGGAGGACAGGGGCTAACACCGGGGAGCTGTTTTTT.

This clonotype was seen more than once but under ten times. The rearrangement links TRBV12-3 or TRBV12-4 to TRBJ1-1, with 8 bases fitting TRBD1. J gave up 0 bases and V 3 bases, and 6 bases lay outside the gene matches. The CDR3 is 16 amino acids. The CDR3 DNA sequence: TGTGCCAGCAGTTTGGAGGACAGGGCCATGAACACTGAAGCTTTCTTT. Translation gives CASSLEDRAMNTEAFF.

In its sample, this clonotype was seen a few times. The CDR3 DNA reads TGTGCCAGCGTTCAGGGGGACTCCTACAATGAGCAGTTCTTC. This gives the protein CASVQGDSYNEQFF. The chain combines TRBV6-2 or TRBV6-3 with TRBJ2-1, with 7 bases aligning to TRBD1. CDR1 and CDR2 (germline): MNHEY, SVGEGT. Trimming removed 8 bases from V and 0 bases from J; junction bases left unmatched: 4. This CDR3 spans 14 amino acids.

This sequence joins TRBV27 and TRBJ1-1; D might be TRBD1 (6 bases). V lost 0 bases, J lost 2 bases, and 10 bases lay in between. Germline CDR1 and CDR2: MNHEY and SMNVEV (reference sequence). CDR3 length: 15 amino acids. DNA of the CDR3: TGTGCCAGCAGTTTATCGTGGGGGGCAAACACTGAAGCTTTCTTT. It is translated as CASSLSWGANTEAFF.

V usage is TRBV7-2 and J usage is TRBJ2-1, with unresolved D. Germline V gene lookup returns CDR1 SGHTA and CDR2 FQGNSA. Trimming took off 4 bases at V and 8 bases at J, with 21 bases between the two ends. This CDR3 region has 16 residues. The CDR3 reads CASSSIYPPSIDEQFF. The CDR3 region has the DNA TGTGCCAGCAGCTCTATCTATCCCCCTTCTATTGATGAGCAGTTCTTC. The full variable domain, with the rest looked up from reference TRBV7-2 and TRBJ2-1, is GAGVSQSPSNKVTEKGKDVELRCDPISGHTALYWYRQSLGQGLEFLIYFQGNSAPDKSGLPSDRFSAERTGGSVSTLTIQRTQQEDSAVYLCASSSIYPPSIDEQFFGPGTRLTVL.

The chain has TRBV7-2 and TRBJ2-5; D perhaps matches TRBD2 (6 bases). The V end was cut by 1 base, the J end by 2 bases, with 11 bases between. The CDR3 has 15 residues. Germline V gives CDR1 SGHTA, CDR2 FQGNSA. The CDR3 protein is CASSLVAGRQETQYF. The DNA of the CDR3 is TGTGCCAGCAGCTTAGTTGCGGGGCGACAAGAGACCCAGTACTTC.

This clonotype was counted many times. The V call is TRBV7-2, the J call TRBJ1-4, with no clear D. The CDR3 totals 15 residues. The V gene's germline CDR1 is SGHTA and CDR2 FQGNSA. V lost 3 bases and J lost 5, with 13 bases in between. The CDR3 region has the DNA TGTGCCAGCAGCTTCATTGGAGGCGGGAATGAAAAACTGTTTTTT. This codes for CASSFIGGGNEKLFF.

V usage is TRBV7-6 and J usage is TRBJ2-3; 12 bases are shared with TRBD2. Per the germline V gene, CDR1 is SGHVS and CDR2 is FNYEAQ. The CDR3 runs 17 residues. Germline trimming cut 5 bases from V and 4 bases from J; bases unmatched to any gene: 10. The CDR3 spells CASSPRLAGVGADTQYF. CDR3 nucleotide sequence: TGTGCCAGCAGCCCCCGACTAGCGGGGGTAGGCGCAGATACGCAGTATTTT.

The gene calls are TRBV7-9 and TRBJ2-3, with D perhaps matching TRBD1 (6 bases). Deletions cut 6 bases from V and 5 bases from J, with 12 bases between. The germline V gene has CDR1 SEHNR and CDR2 FQNEAQ (reference sequence). This CDR3 comprises 13 residues. The CDR3 DNA reads TGTGCCAGCAGGAGTCGAGGGGGAGATACGCAGTATTTT. It encodes CASRSRGGDTQYF.

The chain couples TRBV29-1 to TRBJ1-2; 7 bases are shared with TRBD1. The CDR3 is made up of 14 amino acids. The V and J ends lost 5 bases and 3 bases, in that order; junction bases with no gene match: 9. Germline V CDR1 and CDR2: SQVTM, ANQGSEA. The CDR3 loop reads CSVYARDRHYGYTF. DNA for the CDR3: TGCAGCGTTTATGCTAGGGACAGACACTATGGCTACACCTTC.

This clonotype was recorded at least ten times. The chain has TRBV7-9 and TRBJ1-5; D gene uncertain. V dropped 2 bases and J dropped 0 bases, with 2 bases sitting between them. Looked up from germline, CDR1 is SEHNR and CDR2 is FQNEAQ (reference sequence). The CDR3 has 13 residues. In DNA form, the CDR3 reads TGTGCCAGCAGCTTAAGTAGCAATCAGCCCCAGCATTTT. Its translation: CASSLSSNQPQHF.

The rearrangement uses TRBV7-9 and TRBJ2-1; possibly TRBD2 for D (5 bases). Between the trimmed V and J ends, which lost 3 bases and 9 bases, there was a span of 9 bases. The germline CDR1 and CDR2 sequences are SEHNR and FQNEAQ (reference sequence). The CDR3 has 12 amino acids. CDR3 in DNA: TGTGCCAGCAGCTTCGGGATCCTTGAGCAGTTCTTC. It is translated as CASSFGILEQFF.

V and J are TRBV15 and TRBJ1-5, with a weak D call TRBD1 (6 bases). CDR1 and CDR2 from the germline V gene are LNHNV and YYDKDF (reference sequence). This CDR3 contains 16 residues. Trimming took 0 bases from V and 5 from J, leaving 14 bases between them. The CDR3 is CATSREGGDGYQPQHF. CDR3 bases: TGTGCCACCAGCAGAGAAGGGGGAGATGGCTATCAGCCCCAGCATTTT.

The chain employs TRBV7-2 and TRBJ1-6; no clear D gene. The CDR3 covers 16 residues. Per germline, CDR1 SGHTA and CDR2 FQGNSA. Trimming took 4 bases from V and 4 from J, leaving 14 bases between them. CDR3 loop: CASSYKRFFYNSPLHF. CDR3 in DNA: TGTGCCAGCAGCTATAAACGTTTCTTTTATAATTCACCCCTCCACTTT.

The V gene is TRBV18, the J gene TRBJ2-5; D is uncertain. The V end was cut by 1 base, the J end by 5 bases, with 8 bases between. The CDR3 length is 13 residues. The germline gives CDR1 KGHSH, CDR2 LQKENI. As DNA, the CDR3 is TGTGCCAGCTCACCACAGCACGGGGAGACCCAGTACTTC. This encodes CASSPQHGETQYF.

Only a few counts were recorded for this clonotype. The J gene is TRBJ2-1, the V gene TRBV20-1; D is ambiguous. The CDR3 is 14 residues long. The V and J ends lost 6 bases and 5 bases respectively, with 17 bases between them. Per germline, CDR1 DFQATT and CDR2 SNEGSKA (reference sequence). This chain's CDR3 is CSAPRFLLDNEQFF. The CDR3 DNA is TGCAGTGCCCCCAGGTTTCTGTTGGACAATGAGCAGTTCTTC.

V usage is TRBV7-2 and J usage is TRBJ2-5; weak D call: TRBD1 (5 bases). The germline V and J ends were trimmed by 1 base and 5 bases, with 17 bases remaining between them. This CDR3 has 16 amino acids. Germline assignment: CDR1 SGHTA and CDR2 FQGNSA. The CDR3 region is CASSLGPVAGHETQYF. As DNA, the CDR3 is TGTGCCAGCAGCTTAGGCCCGGTGGCAGGACACGAGACCCAGTACTTC.

The gene calls are TRBV16 and TRBJ2-2; the match to TRBD1 covers 9 bases. The CDR3 runs to 16 residues. Germline V gene data show CDR1 as KGHSY and CDR2 as FQNENV. The junction had 3 bases not matched to a gene; V was cut back by 0 bases and J by 4 bases. The DNA of the CDR3 is TGTGCCAGCAGCCAATCGGGGACAGGGCCCACCGGGGAGCTGTTTTTT. It translates to CASSQSGTGPTGELFF.

This clonotype was detected a few times. The chain carries TRBV5-1 and TRBJ2-1; TRBD2 matches 15 bases. The germline V gene encodes CDR1 SGHRS and CDR2 YFSETQ. V shed 3 bases, J shed 0 bases, and the junction held 7 bases outside the gene matches. The CDR3 has 19 residues. The CDR3 spells CASSWAGTSGGSSYNEQFF. The CDR3 DNA reads TGCGCCAGCAGCTGGGCCGGGACTAGCGGGGGGAGCTCCTACAATGAGCAGTTCTTC. The full variable domain, its missing parts supplied by reference TRBV5-1 and TRBJ2-1, is KAGVTQTPRYLIKTRGQQVTLSCSPISGHRSVSWYQQTPGQGLQFLFEYFSETQRNKGNFPGRFSGRQFSNSRSEMNVSTLELGDSALYLCASSWAGTSGGSSYNEQFFGPGTRLTVL.

This clonotype was recorded a few times. This chain joins TRBV4-3 and TRBJ1-4; the match to TRBD1 covers 7 bases. Germline assignment: CDR1 LGHNA and CDR2 YSLEER. V shed 3 bases, J shed 7 bases, and the junction held 14 bases outside the gene matches. The CDR3 covers 17 residues. CDR3 in DNA: TGCGCCAGCAGCCACCTAGCCGCAGGGGGTGAGAGTGAAAAACTGTTTTTT. Protein product: CASSHLAAGGESEKLFF.

This clonotype was seen more than once but under ten times. This chain connects TRBV10-3 to TRBJ2-2; 7 bases match TRBD1. With V trimmed by 3 bases and J by 4 bases, 17 bases remained unmatched. The CDR3 is 19 residues long. CDR1 is ENHRY, CDR2 SYGVKD, per germline. The chain's CDR3 is CAISDLGVGTEFFTGELFF. CDR3 in DNA: TGTGCCATCAGTGATCTGGGGGTCGGGACAGAATTTTTCACCGGGGAGCTGTTTTTT.

The sample holds a few counts of this clonotype. This chain links TRBV20-1 with TRBJ2-7; the match to TRBD1 covers 12 bases. After removal of 1 base from V and 6 bases from J, the junction contained 4 bases not matched to a gene. The CDR3 extends over 14 amino acids. Germline CDR1 reads DFQATT; CDR2 reads SNEGSKA (reference sequence). The DNA of the CDR3 is TGCAGTGCTAGAGTCGGGACAGGGGGCGCCGAGCAGTACTTC. It yields the protein CSARVGTGGAEQYF.